The entry that follows covers one TCR beta chain sequence. Its cognate antigen is unknown. Thyroid surgery took place with no prior treatment in any patient. Authors' data handling: What underpinned the distant-metastasis classifier for papillary thyroid cancer was the set of CDR3 differences across clinicopathological groups. Using MiXCR, TCRdb reanalyzed the PCR reads. The authors' filters were not applied to this entry. The data show some 22,000 clones, 20% to 25% seen once. This specimen comes from a study of metastatic and nonmetastatic thyroid tumors. Study context: Blood and tumor or nodule tissue repertoires from malignant and benign thyroid patients were compared. Overall study findings and caveats: Significantly greater TCR beta diversity was reportedly found in malignant thyroid tumors than in benign nodules (in blood and tumor).

This TCR came from a female donor with papillary thyroid cancer or a benign thyroid nodule (not recorded which). Some clones in this sample may be carry-over from other donors' samples. The sample taken for sequencing was tumor tissue.

The CDR3 bases are TGTGCCAGCAGTTATGGGCAGGGGGCATGGGAGACCCAGTACTTC. Translated, it gives CASSYGQGAWETQYF. The J gene is TRBJ2-5, the V gene TRBV6-2 or TRBV6-3; 8 bases match TRBD1. This CDR3 region has 15 residues. Looked up from germline, CDR1 is MNHEY and CDR2 is SVGEGT. V lost 3 bases to trimming and J lost 5 bases; unmatched junction nucleotides: 8.